Sequencing of this T cell receptor (beta chain) was carried out in a study of Ad26.COV2.S vaccination and SARS-CoV-2 variants. Trimming removed 2 bases from V and 4 bases from J; junction bases left unmatched: 2. The germline V gene has CDR1 KGHSH and CDR2 LQKENI. The CDR3 is 15 amino acids. General study findings and limits: Participants in the vaccine arm had higher spike-specific TCR breadth; placebo recipients had lower. Reports say spike-specific CD8+ and CD4+ T cell responses covered substantial breadth after vaccination.

The data were produced by immunoSEQ multiplex PCR, yet TCRdb's version contains in-frame clones alone and is incomplete. The sample has a few hundred thousand clones, roughly 90% seen once. Treatment here: some 19 received Ad26.COV2.S at low or high dose, single or two shots; 5 received placebo; per-sample allocation not given. Sampling was performed 63 days after the first vaccine or placebo injection. To note about this clone: Its antigen is currently unknown.

J is TRBJ2-1 and V is TRBV18, with 10 positions matching TRBD1. The specimen comprised peripheral blood, sampled in a trial of Ad26.COV2.S vaccine versus placebo. This TCR came from a person between 18 and 65 years old who received the Ad26.COV2.S COVID-19 vaccine or a placebo. CDR3 nucleotide sequence: TGTGCCAGCTCACCAGGACAGGGGGTGTACAATGAGCAGTTCTTC. It translates to CASSPGQGVYNEQFF. Full variable domain (rest looked up from reference TRBV18 and TRBJ2-1): NAGVMQNPRHLVRRRGQEARLRCSPMKGHSHVYWYRQLPEEGLKFMVYLQKENIIDESGMPKERFSAEFPKEGPSILRIQQVVRGDSAAYFCASSPGQGVYNEQFFGPGTRLTVL.